This is a list of T cell receptor beta chains from one sample in a study of blood T cell repertoires in COVID-19. Profiling relied on immunoSEQ multiplex PCR, and the TCRdb table lists in-frame clones only, not all of them. Here the sample spans 150,000 to 200,000 clones, roughly 87% being singletons. The sequenced sample consisted of peripheral blood. Every receptor here comes from a woman aged 55-75 years with COVID-19, enrolled during active disease. Both conserved end residues are part of each CDR3. A D gene is named only where the DNA matches it firmly. Clone size is shown for a subset of rows, as once, few, many or a class of expanded clone.

-	TRBJ2-7	TRBV28	-	CASRTRGGSSYEQYF	TGTGCCAGCAGGACAAGAGGGGGAAGCTCCTACGAGCAGTACTTC
-	TRBJ1-1	TRBV13	-	CASSPVPGTEAFF	TGTGCCAGCAGCCCAGTCCCGGGGACTGAAGCTTTTTTT
-	TRBJ2-7	TRBV29-1	once	CSVGRGTTDSYEQYF	TGCAGCGTTGGGAGGGGAACGACGGATTCCTACGAGCAGTACTTC
-	TRBJ2-2	TRBV4-2	-	CASSQGGGSRSGELFF	TGTGCCAGCAGCCAGGGGGGCGGGAGTCGGTCCGGGGAGCTGTTTTTT
TRBD2	TRBJ2-3	TRBV28	-	CASSVQRGGTDTQYF	TGTGCCAGCAGCGTTCAGCGGGGAGGCACAGATACGCAGTATTTT
TRBD1	TRBJ1-1	TRBV29-1	-	CSVRQGNTEAFF	TGCAGCGTACGACAGGGCAACACTGAAGCTTTCTTT
-	TRBJ2-1	TRBV30	-	CAWSGLSEQFF	TGTGCCTGGAGTGGACTAAGTGAGCAGTTCTTC
-	TRBJ2-3	TRBV7-2	few	CASSLARSTDTQYF	TGTGCCAGCAGCTTAGCTAGAAGCACAGATACGCAGTATTTT
TRBD1	TRBJ2-5	TRBV5-1	-	CASSLSGGMETQYF	TGCGCCAGCAGCTTGTCAGGGGGCATGGAGACCCAGTACTTC
TRBD1	TRBJ1-4	TRBV9	-	CASSTRTGINEKLFF	TGTGCCAGCAGCACGAGGACAGGTATTAATGAAAAACTGTTTTTT
-	TRBJ1-4	TRBV18	-	CASSPPGTFREKLFF	TGTGCCAGCTCACCACCGGGCACCTTTCGTGAAAAACTGTTTTTT
TRBD1	TRBJ2-2	TRBV19	-	CASKYGQGWVGELFF	TGTGCCAGTAAATACGGACAGGGGTGGGTCGGGGAGCTGTTTTTT
-	TRBJ1-3	TRBV7-6	-	CASSQGLPRAGNTIYF	TGTGCCAGCAGCCAGGGACTTCCTCGGGCTGGAAACACCATATATTTT
TRBD2	TRBJ2-7	TRBV9	once	CASSKSLAGAEQYF	TGTGCCAGCTCCAAGTCACTAGCGGGAGCCGAGCAGTACTTC
-	TRBJ1-2	TRBV6-5	few	CASSYSTLEGSGYTF	TGTGCCAGCAGTTACTCGACTCTCGAAGGAAGTGGCTACACCTTC
-	TRBJ2-7	TRBV4-3	-	CASSQDFAGSYEQYF	TGCGCCAGCAGCCAAGACTTTGCGGGCAGCTACGAGCAGTACTTC
TRBD2	TRBJ2-3	TRBV7-9	-	CASRSSYPGGRETDTQYF	TGTGCCAGCAGATCCTCATATCCGGGGGGGCGGGAAACAGATACGCAGTATTTT
TRBD2	TRBJ2-5	TRBV6-2/TRBV6-3	-	CASSYPTSGVPGETQYF	TGTGCCAGCAGTTACCCGACTAGCGGGGTACCGGGGGAGACCCAGTACTTC